These 6 T cell receptor beta chains were all obtained from the same sample, sequenced in a study of brain T cells in children with intractable seizures. The protocol was immunoSEQ multiplex PCR, while the TCRdb copy is restricted to in-frame clones and leaves out a portion. Among about 340,000 clones listed, about 94% were seen once. Time point meaning: blood from clinic visit 5 months post-surgery; TSC patient then seizure free. The source material was peripheral blood, sampled less than 6 months after surgery. The origin of the receptors is a boy younger than two with tuberous sclerosis and intractable seizures.

V is TRBV9 and J is TRBJ2-1; D may be TRBD2 (5 bases). V lost 0 bases, J lost 1 base, and 8 bases lay in between. Germline V gene data show CDR1 as SGDLS and CDR2 as YYNGEE. There are 15 residues in the CDR3. For the CDR3, the DNA is TGTGCCAGCAGCGTAGTGACGGGGTCCTACAATGAGCAGTTCTTC. Protein: CASSVVTGSYNEQFF.

The V call is TRBV7-7, the J call TRBJ2-7; TRBD2 might be the D (5 bases). This CDR3 region has 12 residues. Trimming shortened V by 11 bases and J by 0 bases, and 11 bases separated the two germline ends. Per the germline V gene, CDR1 is SSHAT and CDR2 is FNYEAQ (reference sequence). CDR3 in amino acids: CAAGPSSYEQYF. DNA of the CDR3: TGTGCCGCGGGCCCTAGCTCCTACGAGCAGTACTTC.

The chain employs TRBV5-6 and TRBJ1-1; D unresolved. The CDR3 is made up of 13 amino acids. Trimming took off 4 bases at V and 6 bases at J, with 13 bases between the two ends. Looked up from germline, CDR1 is SGHDT and CDR2 is YYEEEE. The CDR3 DNA reads TGTGCCAGCAGCCCGGGCAGTTTGGCTGAAGCTTTCTTT. The encoded protein is CASSPGSLAEAFF. The variable domain in full, completed from reference TRBV5-6 and TRBJ1-1, reads DAGVTQSPTHLIKTRGQQVTLRCSPKSGHDTVSWYQQALGQGPQFIFQYYEEEERQRGNFPDRFSGHQFPNYSSELNVNALLLGDSALYLCASSPGSLAEAFFGQGTRLTVV.

CDR3 sequence reads: CASSLGFGQTNYGYTF. The CDR3 DNA follows: TGCGCCAGCAGCCTAGGTTTTGGACAGACTAACTATGGCTACACCTTC. The chain recombines TRBV5-1 with TRBJ1-2, with D perhaps matching TRBD1 (6 bases). Germline V CDR1 and CDR2: SGHRS, YFSETQ. Trimming stripped 4 bases from V and 0 bases from J, with 16 bases between. The CDR3 covers 16 residues.

The V and J genes are TRBV5-1 and TRBJ1-2, with a weak D call TRBD1 (6 bases). This CDR3 is 13 amino acids long. The V end was cut by 4 bases, the J end by 8 bases, with 15 bases between. Germline CDR1 SGHRS, CDR2 YFSETQ. The CDR3: CASSPHRAEGYTF. In DNA form, the CDR3 reads TGCGCCAGCAGCCCCCACAGGGCGGAAGGCTACACCTTC.

The V gene is TRBV7-2, the J gene TRBJ1-2; no firm D call. This CDR3 region has 15 residues. The V gene's germline CDR1 is SGHTA and CDR2 FQGNSA. V lost 5 bases, J lost 4 bases, and 17 bases lay in between. The CDR3 nucleotides read TGTGCCAGCAGCCCTCGGGTAGGCAGCAGCTATGGCTACACCTTC. It specifies CASSPRVGSSYGYTF.